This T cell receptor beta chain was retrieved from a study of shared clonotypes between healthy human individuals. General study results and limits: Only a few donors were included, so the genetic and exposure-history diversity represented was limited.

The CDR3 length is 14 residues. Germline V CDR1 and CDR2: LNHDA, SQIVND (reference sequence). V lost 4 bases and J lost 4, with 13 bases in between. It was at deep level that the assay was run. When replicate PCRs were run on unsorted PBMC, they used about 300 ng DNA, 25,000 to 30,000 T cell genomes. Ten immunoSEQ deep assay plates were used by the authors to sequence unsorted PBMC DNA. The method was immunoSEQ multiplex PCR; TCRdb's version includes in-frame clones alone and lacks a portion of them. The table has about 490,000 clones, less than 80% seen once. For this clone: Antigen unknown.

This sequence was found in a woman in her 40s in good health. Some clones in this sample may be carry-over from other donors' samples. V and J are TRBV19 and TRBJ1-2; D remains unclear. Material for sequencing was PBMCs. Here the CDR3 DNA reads TGTGCCAGTAGTAGGGATTTCTCTATCTATGGCTACACCTTC. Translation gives CASSRDFSIYGYTF.